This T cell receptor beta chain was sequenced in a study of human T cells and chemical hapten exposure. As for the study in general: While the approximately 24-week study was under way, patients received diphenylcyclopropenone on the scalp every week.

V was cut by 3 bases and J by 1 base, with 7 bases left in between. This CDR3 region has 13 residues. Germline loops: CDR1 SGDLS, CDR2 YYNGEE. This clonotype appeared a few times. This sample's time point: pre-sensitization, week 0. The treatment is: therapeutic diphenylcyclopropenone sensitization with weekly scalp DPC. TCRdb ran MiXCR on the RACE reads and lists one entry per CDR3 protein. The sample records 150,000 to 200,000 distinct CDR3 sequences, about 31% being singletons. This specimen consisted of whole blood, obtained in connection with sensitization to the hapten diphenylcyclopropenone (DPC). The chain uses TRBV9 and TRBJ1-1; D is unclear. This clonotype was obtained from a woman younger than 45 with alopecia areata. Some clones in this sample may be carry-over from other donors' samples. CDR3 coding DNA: TGTGCCAGCAGCGAGCACCCGAACACTGAAGCTTTCTTT. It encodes CASSEHPNTEAFF. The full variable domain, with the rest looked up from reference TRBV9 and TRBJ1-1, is DSGVTQTPKHLITATGQRVTLRCSPRSGDLSVYWYQQSLDQGLQFLIQYYNGEERAKGNILERFSAQQFPDLHSELNLSSLELGDSALYFCASSEHPNTEAFFGQGTRLTVV.